This TCR beta chain came from a study of T cells in localized non-small cell lung cancer (dated by TCRdb to about 2020). For the study in its entirety: Comparing tumors with uninvolved tumor-adjacent lungs, the study looked at the T cell repertoires of fewer than 250 patients with early-stage NSCLC. A mean age of about 66 years was recorded for the NSCLC patients, of whom some 130 were male and some 99 were female. All 250 or so NSCLC patients in the cohort were treatment-naive and had localized lung tumors that were resected. Study-wide conclusions, independent of this receptor: Because the study design was exploratory, TCR variables were selected using unadjusted p-values without false-discovery rate correction. Higher T cell density in blood was associated with longer overall survival, whereas higher clonality in adjacent lung was associated with shorter survival. Uninvolved tumor-adjacent lung showed the highest T cell clonality, higher than tumor, which suggests more focused antigenic responses in the uninvolved tumor-adjacent lung. Because multi-region tumor sequencing was not done, intratumor heterogeneity could not be ruled out. A median of roughly 56 of the top 100 tumor clones were detected in paired uninvolved adjacent lung, and approximately 28 of these tumor clones were also found among the top 100 clones of the paired uninvolved adjacent lung.

Of note for this clone: Its antigen is currently not known. No per-base quality is available; no much larger clone lies one base away.

The germline V gene (reference sequence) gives CDR1 as SGHNT and CDR2 as YYREEE. The CDR3 numbers 15 residues from cysteine through phenylalanine. Solely the CDR3 DNA is kept, with 45 bases framed from the first base. Between the V and J ends, shortened by 0 bases and 3 bases respectively, the junction contains 12 bases. At diagnosis, peripheral blood, uninvolved tumor-adjacent lung and tumor were collected and were preserved as a mix of fresh-frozen and FFPE material. For TCR repertoire profiling, blood samples were analyzed in the form of peripheral blood mononuclear cells. The immunoSEQ Assay was used to sequence TCR beta CDR3 regions from DNA. The original methods were these. To compute T cell density, TCR beta template counts were normalized to usable DNA, which was estimated by amplifying housekeeping genes. Richness was estimated using the preseqR package, with extrapolation to 400,000 templates for PBMC samples and to 120,000 templates for tissue samples. Clonality was defined by subtracting Pielou's evenness from one. Tissue-enriched TCRs were identified by differential abundance testing using productive amino-acid clonotypes, minimum total count 5 and alpha 0.1. The Jaccard Index and the Morisita Overlap Index were used to quantify repertoire overlap between compartments. TCR beta CDR3s were clustered by GLIPH together with public tetramer-defined viral CDR3s, and at least three viral sequences plus V-gene enrichment were required for viral motifs. This is the immuneACCESS table as TCRdb keeps it, with only in-frame sequences that have V and J called. A part of the clones is gone; compared with another copy, unresolved V genes explain less than half, and the rest is unexplained. The V and J calls and the clone size are those of that table, but D and trimming were determined from the DNA. For this sample there are 23,000 or so clones; about 86% appear just once. Roughly 4.8% of the sample is held by the ten biggest clonotypes.

The rearranged segments are TRBV5-4 and TRBJ1-1; a tentative D call is TRBD1 (5 bases match). The TCR comes from a man between 35 and 75 years old with stage II lung adenocarcinoma. The sequencing used PBMCs, collected before any cancer treatment. CDR3 protein: CASSLGGRIDTEAFF. At the DNA level, the sequence is TGTGCCAGCAGCTTGGGGGGGAGGATTGACACTGAAGCTTTCTTT.